The next 29 T cell receptor beta chains were all read from a single sample in a study of blood T cell repertoires in COVID-19. Profiled with immunoSEQ multiplex PCR; TCRdb holds only in-frame clones, not every one. The sample includes over 150,000 clones, almost 85% of them seen just once. Material for sequencing was peripheral blood. Receptors originate from a human donor with acute or convalescent COVID-19. The donor label of this sample is uncertain.

J is TRBJ2-2 and V is TRBV9; 14 bases fit TRBD2. CDR1 and CDR2 from the germline V gene are SGDLS and YYNGEE. This CDR3 is built from 17 residues. J was trimmed by 4 bases and V by 1 base; bases with no gene match: 3. The CDR3 spells CASSVSTSGRATGELFF. DNA for the CDR3: TGTGCCAGCAGCGTATCGACTAGCGGGAGGGCCACCGGGGAGCTGTTTTTT.

V usage is TRBV7-3 and J usage is TRBJ2-5; 7 bases map to TRBD2. The V segment lost 1 base and the J segment 5 bases; nucleotides outside the gene matches: 7. This CDR3 has 15 amino acids. Germline V gives CDR1 SGHTA, CDR2 FQGTGA. CDR3 sequence reads: CASSLRFGGGETQYF. In DNA form, the CDR3 reads TGTGCCAGCAGCTTAAGATTCGGGGGAGGGGAGACCCAGTACTTC.

The chain carries TRBV9 and TRBJ2-3, with TRBD2 identical over 7 bases. CDR1 and CDR2 from the germline V gene are SGDLS and YYNGEE. The CDR3 has 17 amino acids. With 3 bases clipped from V and 0 bases from J, the junction kept 10 bases outside the gene matches. This CDR3 reads CASSGPGGRRSTDTQYF. DNA for the CDR3: TGTGCCAGCAGCGGACCCGGGGGGAGGAGGAGCACAGATACGCAGTATTTT.

The gene calls are TRBV19 and TRBJ1-5; D may be TRBD1 (6 bases). This CDR3 region has 14 residues. The V gene lost 5 bases and the J gene lost 1 base, with 9 bases spanning the gap. The germline gives CDR1 LNHDA, CDR2 SQIVND (reference sequence). CDR3 nucleotides: TGTGCCAGTAGTTTCCAGGGGAGCAATCAGCCCCAGCATTTT. It specifies CASSFQGSNQPQHF.

The chain uses TRBV27 and TRBJ1-5; no clear D gene. The CDR3 contains 16 residues. V dropped 1 base and J dropped 1 base, with 11 bases sitting between them. Per the germline V gene, CDR1 is MNHEY and CDR2 is SMNVEV (reference sequence). The CDR3 DNA reads as TGTGCCAGCAGTTTATATGGCAGAGGGAGCAATCAGCCCCAGCATTTT. Residues: CASSLYGRGSNQPQHF.

The rearrangement links TRBV2 to TRBJ2-7; D is unclear. This CDR3 has 15 amino acids. V was shortened by 3 bases and J by 2 bases, with 14 bases between the two germline ends. The germline V gene has CDR1 SNHLY and CDR2 FYNNEI. CDR3 sequence: CASSDSTLGAYEQYF. DNA of the CDR3: TGTGCCAGCAGTGATTCTACCCTAGGTGCCTACGAGCAGTACTTC.

This chain joins TRBV14 and TRBJ2-1, with TRBD2 as a possible D gene (5 bases). From germline, CDR1 is SGHDN and CDR2 FVKESK. The CDR3 loop spans 16 amino acids. V lost 2 bases and J lost 2, with 13 bases in between. The CDR3, as DNA: TGTGCCAGCAGCCAACGGACTCGACGACCCTACAATGAGCAGTTCTTC. Its translation: CASSQRTRRPYNEQFF.

The chain recombines TRBV10-3 with TRBJ2-1; 7 bases line up with TRBD2. Germline V CDR1 and CDR2: ENHRY, SYGVKD. The CDR3 runs 15 residues. Trimming at V came to 2 bases and at J to 2 bases, leaving 3 bases not matched to a gene. Written as DNA, the CDR3 is TGTGCCATCAGTGAGCACCGGGAGGCCTACAATGAGCAGTTCTTC. This sequence encodes CAISEHREAYNEQFF.

The chain is built from TRBV7-2 and TRBJ2-1; 7 positions match TRBD2. This CDR3 has 14 residues. Trimming removed 5 bases from V and 3 bases from J; junction bases left unmatched: 4. Per the germline V gene, CDR1 is SGHTA and CDR2 is FQGNSA. The CDR3 reads CASSASSGYNEQFF. The CDR3 DNA sequence: TGTGCCAGCAGCGCCTCTAGCGGCTACAATGAGCAGTTCTTC.

This rearrangement joins TRBV4-2 to TRBJ2-4; 7 bases are shared with TRBD1. Germline values: CDR1 LGHNA, CDR2 YNFKEQ. J gave up 2 bases and V 0 bases, and 7 bases lay outside the gene matches. The CDR3 contains 17 residues. The CDR3 reads CASSQDLEGAPKNIQYF. The CDR3, as DNA: TGTGCCAGCAGCCAAGATCTAGAGGGGGCGCCCAAAAACATTCAGTACTTC.

A single count supports this clone. The chain has TRBV9 and TRBJ2-3, with TRBD2 identical over 12 bases. Germline CDR1 is SGDLS and CDR2 is YYNGEE. The ends lost 0 bases at V and 5 bases at J; junction bases unmatched: 1. The CDR3 has 15 residues. DNA for the CDR3: TGTGCCAGCAGCGTAGTGGGACTAGCGGGAGATACGCAGTATTTT. Translation: CASSVVGLAGDTQYF.

The table lists this clone with a count of one. V usage is TRBV2 and J usage is TRBJ2-2; 9 positions agree with TRBD2. V was pared by 9 bases and J by 1 base, with 6 bases of the junction left unmatched. This CDR3 is built from 15 residues. The germline V gene encodes CDR1 SNHLY and CDR2 FYNNEI. The DNA of the CDR3 is TGTGCCAGGCGGAAAGCGGGAGGGAACACCGGGGAGCTGTTTTTT. It codes for CARRKAGGNTGELFF. Filled out from reference TRBV2 and TRBJ2-2, the complete variable domain reads EPEVTQTPSHQVTQMGQEVILRCVPISNHLYFYWYRQILGQKVEFLVSFYNNEISEKSEIFDDQFSVERPDGSNFTLKIRSTKLEDSAMYFCARRKAGGNTGELFFGEGSRLTVL.

The V call is TRBV4-3, the J call TRBJ2-2; the match to TRBD2 covers 7 bases. The CDR3 runs 16 residues. Germline V gene lookup returns CDR1 LGHNA and CDR2 YSLEER. V was pared by 0 bases and J by 6 bases, with 7 bases of the junction left unmatched. This CDR3 reads CASSQEAVGRAGELFF. In DNA, the CDR3 is TGCGCCAGCAGCCAAGAAGCCGTTGGGAGGGCCGGGGAGCTGTTTTTT.

The rearrangement links TRBV19 to TRBJ2-7; no clear D gene. The CDR3 covers 11 residues. The germline CDR1 and CDR2 sequences are LNHDA and SQIVND (reference sequence). With 5 bases removed from V and 2 bases from J, the gap between germline ends came to 4 bases. The CDR3 region has the DNA TGTGCCAGTAGTGACACCTACGAGCAGTACTTC. Protein sequence: CASSDTYEQYF.

The rearrangement uses TRBV2 and TRBJ2-7; TRBD2 matches at 12 bases. CDR1 and CDR2 from the germline V gene are SNHLY and FYNNEI. With V trimmed by 6 bases and J by 0 bases, 6 bases remained unmatched. The CDR3 contains 16 residues. The CDR3: CASRYLTSGSSYEQYF. As DNA, the CDR3 is TGTGCCAGCAGGTACCTGACTAGCGGGAGCTCCTACGAGCAGTACTTC.

V gene TRBV19 combines with J gene TRBJ1-1, with D hard to call. The CDR3 covers 15 residues. The V end was cut by 2 bases, the J end by 1 base, with 11 bases between. Germline V gene data show CDR1 as LNHDA and CDR2 as SQIVND (reference sequence). CDR3 region: CASSIWGRGNTEAFF. The CDR3 DNA reads as TGTGCCAGTAGTATATGGGGTCGGGGGAACACTGAAGCTTTCTTT.

V usage is TRBV5-1 and J usage is TRBJ1-1; no reliable D call. This CDR3 region has 14 residues. Trimming stripped 0 bases from V and 1 base from J, with 7 bases between. CDR1 is SGHRS and CDR2 is YFSETQ in the germline V gene. The chain's CDR3 is CASSLVRGNTEAFF. The CDR3 DNA reads TGCGCCAGCAGCTTGGTTCGGGGGAACACTGAAGCTTTCTTT.

The V gene is TRBV5-4, the J gene TRBJ1-2, with unresolved D. The V gene lost 4 bases and the J gene lost 7 bases, with 14 bases spanning the gap. From germline, CDR1 is SGHNT and CDR2 YYREEE (reference sequence). The CDR3 has 13 residues. This CDR3 reads CASSPPWASGYTF. The CDR3 nucleotides are TGTGCCAGCAGCCCCCCTTGGGCCAGTGGCTACACCTTC.

The chain is built from TRBV7-8 and TRBJ1-6, with D tentatively TRBD1 (6 bases). CDR1 and CDR2 (germline): SGHVS, FQNEAQ. This CDR3 is built from 16 residues. V lost 1 base and J lost 10, with 17 bases in between. The DNA of the CDR3 is TGTGCCAGCAGCTTAGTAGTTATCAGGGGCCTCTCACCCCTCCACTTT. The encoded protein is CASSLVVIRGLSPLHF. Looking up the rest from reference TRBV7-8 and TRBJ1-6 gives the full variable domain: GAGVSQSPRYKVAKRGQDVALRCDPISGHVSLFWYQQALGQGPEFLTYFQNEAQLDKSGLPSDRFFAERPEGSVSTLKIQRTQQEDSAVYLCASSLVVIRGLSPLHFGNGTRLTVT.

The J gene is TRBJ2-2, the V gene TRBV6-4; TRBD2 aligns across 7 bases. This CDR3 comprises 15 residues. The junction had 5 bases not matched to a gene; V was cut back by 3 bases and J by 4 bases. The germline V gene has CDR1 MRHNA and CDR2 SNTAGT. CDR3 protein: CASSERERSTGELFF. DNA of the CDR3: TGTGCCAGCAGTGAGCGGGAGAGGAGCACCGGGGAGCTGTTTTTT.

The chain links TRBV30 to TRBJ1-2; the match to TRBD1 covers 7 bases. The V gene's germline CDR1 is GTSNPN and CDR2 SVGIG (reference sequence). V dropped 5 bases and J dropped 10; count of bases not matched to a gene: 22. The CDR3 runs 16 residues. CDR3 region: CAWYRDRVLVRAAYTF. CDR3 bases: TGTGCCTGGTACCGTGACAGGGTTCTAGTTCGGGCCGCCTACACCTTC.

J is TRBJ2-3 and V is TRBV10-1; 7 nucleotides agree with TRBD1. V dropped 6 bases and J dropped 6; count of bases not matched to a gene: 9. This CDR3 has 14 residues. Per germline, CDR1 WNHNN and CDR2 SYGVQD (reference sequence). CDR3: CASSRQGSMDTQYF. The CDR3 DNA sequence: TGCGCCAGCAGCCGACAGGGATCGATGGATACGCAGTATTTT.

This chain connects TRBV5-1 to TRBJ1-1; 7 nucleotides agree with TRBD1. Trimming cost V 0 bases and J 0 bases; bases outside gene matches: 5. The CDR3 spans 16 residues. Germline CDR1 SGHRS, CDR2 YFSETQ. The CDR3 coding sequence is TGCGCCAGCAGCTTGGTATCAGGGGGATTGAACACTGAAGCTTTCTTT. Its translation: CASSLVSGGLNTEAFF.

This clone was recorded only once. The chain joins TRBV7-2 to TRBJ2-1; D possibly corresponds to TRBD2 (6 bases). Germline values: CDR1 SGHTA, CDR2 FQGNSA. The CDR3 is made up of 16 amino acids. V lost 5 bases to trimming and J lost 0 bases, with 14 bases between them. Here the CDR3 reads CASSRSGLLSYNEQFF. The CDR3 region has the DNA TGTGCCAGCAGCCGTAGCGGCTTACTCTCCTACAATGAGCAGTTCTTC.

J is TRBJ1-2 and V is TRBV6-5, with D possibly matching TRBD1 (6 bases). Germline V lookup: CDR1 MNHEY, CDR2 SVGAGI. This CDR3 comprises 14 residues. Trimming stripped 6 bases from V and 1 base from J, with 12 bases between. The CDR3 DNA sequence: TGTGCCAGCAGCGACAGGACGGTTAACTATGGCTACACCTTC. Translation: CASSDRTVNYGYTF.

The gene calls are TRBV30 and TRBJ2-3, with 9 bases fitting TRBD2. Trimming at V came to 2 bases and at J to 11 bases, leaving 8 bases not matched to a gene. This CDR3 region has 13 residues. Germline CDR1 GTSNPN, CDR2 SVGIG (reference sequence). CDR3 nucleotides: TGTGCCTGGAGTTGGCTAGCGGGGCCAAGGCAGTATTTT. It encodes CAWSWLAGPRQYF.

V gene TRBV18 combines with J gene TRBJ1-2; possibly TRBD1 for D (6 bases). The CDR3 runs 13 residues. V was clipped by 6 bases and J by 8 bases, with 16 bases between them. CDR1 is KGHSH, CDR2 LQKENI, per germline. The CDR3 sequence: CASSPDRTGGYTF. The CDR3 nucleotides are TGTGCCAGCTCCCCGGACAGAACAGGGGGCTACACCTTC.

The CDR3, as DNA: TGTGCCAGCAGTGAACAGGTAGGAAATGAGCAGTTCTTC. This gives the protein CASSEQVGNEQFF. This rearrangement joins TRBV6-4 to TRBJ2-1; the D gene is possibly TRBD1 (5 bases). CDR3 length: 13 amino acids. Trimming took off 3 bases at V and 7 bases at J, with 10 bases between the two ends. Germline CDR1 MRHNA, CDR2 SNTAGT.

This clone is a singleton in its sample. V gene TRBV5-1 combines with J gene TRBJ2-7; TRBD1 matches 7 bases. Germline CDR1 SGHRS, CDR2 YFSETQ. J lost 0 bases, V lost 2 bases, and 5 bases had no gene match. This CDR3 is built from 15 residues. Here the CDR3 DNA reads TGCGCCAGCAGCTTAGGGGGCTGGGGCTCCTACGAGCAGTACTTC. It is translated as CASSLGGWGSYEQYF.